This T cell receptor beta chain was documented in a study of blood T cell repertoires in COVID-19. The V end was cut by 2 bases, the J end by 10 bases, with 12 bases between. From germline, CDR1 is SEHNR and CDR2 FQNEAQ (reference sequence). The CDR3 loop spans 14 amino acids. Generated by immunoSEQ multiplex PCR, the TCRdb table keeps only in-frame clones and is missing some. The repertoire holds about 240,000 clones, with approximately 83% as singletons. This clone was observed a few times. The TCR originated in an elderly woman with acute or convalescent COVID-19. Sequenced material: peripheral blood. This rearrangement joins TRBV7-9 to TRBJ1-6, with D maybe TRBD1 (5 bases). In DNA form, the CDR3 reads TGTGCCAGCAGCTTAAACGACAGAGTATCACCCCTCCACTTT. As protein: CASSLNDRVSPLHF.